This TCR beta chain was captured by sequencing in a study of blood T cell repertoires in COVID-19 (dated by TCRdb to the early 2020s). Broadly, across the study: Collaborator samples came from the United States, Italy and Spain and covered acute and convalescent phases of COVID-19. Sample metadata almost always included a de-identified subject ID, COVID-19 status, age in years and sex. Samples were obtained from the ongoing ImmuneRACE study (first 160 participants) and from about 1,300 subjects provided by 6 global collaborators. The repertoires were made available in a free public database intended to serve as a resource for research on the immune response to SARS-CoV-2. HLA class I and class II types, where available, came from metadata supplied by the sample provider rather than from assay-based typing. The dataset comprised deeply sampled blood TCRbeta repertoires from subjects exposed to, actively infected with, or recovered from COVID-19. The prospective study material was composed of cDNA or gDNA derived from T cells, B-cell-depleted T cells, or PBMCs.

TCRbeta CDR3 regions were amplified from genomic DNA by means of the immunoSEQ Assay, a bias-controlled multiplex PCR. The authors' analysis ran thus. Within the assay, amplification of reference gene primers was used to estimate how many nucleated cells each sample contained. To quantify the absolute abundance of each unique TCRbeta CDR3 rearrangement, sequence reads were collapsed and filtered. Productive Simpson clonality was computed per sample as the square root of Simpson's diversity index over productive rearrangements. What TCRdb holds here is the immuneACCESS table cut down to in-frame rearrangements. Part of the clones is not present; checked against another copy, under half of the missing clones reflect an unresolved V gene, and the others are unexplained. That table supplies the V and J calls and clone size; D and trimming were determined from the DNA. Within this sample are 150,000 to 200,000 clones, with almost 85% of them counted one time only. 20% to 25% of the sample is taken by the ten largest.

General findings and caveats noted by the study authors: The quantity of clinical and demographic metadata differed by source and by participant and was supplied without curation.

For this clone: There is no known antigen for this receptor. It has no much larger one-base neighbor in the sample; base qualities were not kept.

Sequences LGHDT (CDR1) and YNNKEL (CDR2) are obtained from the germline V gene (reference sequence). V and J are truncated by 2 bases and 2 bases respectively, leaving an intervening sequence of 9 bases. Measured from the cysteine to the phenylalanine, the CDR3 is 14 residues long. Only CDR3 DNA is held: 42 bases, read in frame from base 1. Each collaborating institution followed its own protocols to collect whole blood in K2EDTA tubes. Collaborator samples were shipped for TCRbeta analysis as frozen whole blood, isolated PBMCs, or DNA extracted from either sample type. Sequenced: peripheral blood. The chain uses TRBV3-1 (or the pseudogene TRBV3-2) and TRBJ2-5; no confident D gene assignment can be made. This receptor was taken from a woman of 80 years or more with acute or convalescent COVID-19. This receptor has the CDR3 CASSQHTLQETQYF. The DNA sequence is TGTGCCAGCAGCCAACACACCCTTCAAGAGACCCAGTACTTC.